This passage covers 25 T cell receptor beta chains from one sample sequenced in a study of CD8 T cells in ankylosing spondylitis. Study results and limitations: Blood from ankylosing spondylitis patients appeared to carry a characteristic eight-variant TCR beta motif.

One entry per CDR3 protein results from TCRdb running MiXCR on the 5' RACE reads. Of more than 600,000 distinct CDR3 sequences listed, roughly 19% are singletons. For these TCRs, the target antigens are not known. Sequenced sample: blood, either unsorted or a sorted T cell fraction (not recorded which). The receptors derive from a male donor with ankylosing spondylitis.

CDR3 region: CASSDEGKDYGYTF. Here the CDR3 DNA reads TGTGCCAGCAGCGACGAGGGCAAAGACTATGGCTACACCTTC. The rearrangement uses TRBV3-1 and TRBJ1-2; D is unclear. Deletions cut 5 bases from V and 3 bases from J, with 13 bases between. This CDR3 region has 14 residues. CDR1 and CDR2 from the germline V gene are LGHDT and YNNKEL (reference sequence).

The chain combines TRBV20-1 with TRBJ2-7; D might be TRBD1 or TRBD2, each matching 5 bases. The germline V gene has CDR1 DFQATT and CDR2 SNEGSKA (reference sequence). Trimming shortened V by 1 base and J by 3 bases, and 13 bases separated the two germline ends. The CDR3 extends over 14 amino acids. CDR3 region: CSARVAGTGYEQYF. Written as DNA, the CDR3 is TGCAGTGCTAGAGTTGCGGGCACAGGCTACGAGCAGTACTTC.

The gene calls are TRBV3-1 and TRBJ1-1, with TRBD1 identical over 7 bases. The germline V gene encodes CDR1 LGHDT and CDR2 YNNKEL (reference sequence). The CDR3 runs to 16 residues. V lost 2 bases and J lost 1; bases outside the gene matches: 7. CDR3 region: CASSQIMGQSNTEAFF. The DNA for the CDR3 is TGTGCCAGCAGCCAAATAATGGGACAGTCGAACACTGAAGCTTTCTTT.

This clonotype was observed a few times. The chain combines TRBV11-1 with TRBJ2-1; 9 bases align to TRBD2. Per germline, CDR1 SGHAT and CDR2 FQDESV (reference sequence). The CDR3 is 15 amino acids. With V trimmed by 6 bases and J by 4 bases, 7 bases remained unmatched. The CDR3 loop reads CASSTGTSLYNEQFF. The CDR3 nucleotides read TGTGCCAGCAGTACCGGGACTAGCCTTTACAATGAGCAGTTCTTC.

The rearrangement uses TRBV21-1 and TRBJ1-1. TRBV21-1 is marked as a pseudogene. This CDR3 has 14 residues. The CDR3 DNA sequence: TGTGCCAGCAGCAACTGGCGGTTGAACACTGAAGCTTTCTTT. It codes for CASSNWRLNTEAFF.

The rearrangement uses TRBV6-1 and TRBJ2-3; 7 nucleotides agree with TRBD1. Trimming cost V 9 bases and J 0 bases; bases outside gene matches: 12. Germline values: CDR1 MNHNS, CDR2 SASEGT. CDR3 length: 16 residues. CDR3 sequence: CAREGQPIFSTDTQYF. CDR3 sequence (DNA): TGTGCCAGAGAGGGACAGCCTATCTTTAGCACAGATACGCAGTATTTT.

The chain is built from TRBV28 and TRBJ2-5, with D perhaps being TRBD1 or TRBD2 (5 bases each). CDR3 length equals 14 residues. V was trimmed by 4 bases and J by 4 bases, leaving 13 bases between them. Per the germline V gene, CDR1 is MDHEN and CDR2 is SYDVKM. The CDR3 coding sequence is TGTGCCAGCAGTTCCGGGGCTTTGGGAGAGACCCAGTACTTC. It is translated as CASSSGALGETQYF.

This clonotype was recorded a few times. The chain links TRBV12-3 or TRBV12-4 to TRBJ2-1, with 9 bases that match TRBD2. Trimming at V came to 7 bases and at J to 8 bases, leaving 3 bases not matched to a gene. CDR3 size: 12 residues. The CDR3 reads CASTGLADEQFF. The CDR3 DNA reads TGTGCCAGCACGGGACTAGCAGATGAGCAGTTCTTC.

The chain joins TRBV20-1 to TRBJ2-7; D might be TRBD2 (5 bases). The CDR3 covers 12 residues. V was trimmed by 4 bases and J by 2 bases, leaving 9 bases between them. Germline V gene lookup returns CDR1 DFQATT and CDR2 SNEGSKA (reference sequence). CDR3 DNA sequence: TGCAGTGCTAAGCGGAGTACCTACGAGCAGTACTTC. Amino acid sequence: CSAKRSTYEQYF.

This clonotype occurred a few times. The chain uses TRBV4-1 and TRBJ2-1; the match to TRBD2 covers 14 bases. Germline-derived CDR1 and CDR2 are MGHRA and YSYEKL. V lost 2 bases to trimming and J lost 0 bases; unmatched junction nucleotides: 3. The CDR3 length is 18 residues. DNA for the CDR3: TGCGCCAGCAGCCAAAGGACTAGCGGGGGGCCCTCCTACAATGAGCAGTTCTTC. It encodes CASSQRTSGGPSYNEQFF.

J is TRBJ1-2 and V is TRBV12-3 or TRBV12-4; D is undetermined. Trimming cost V 6 bases and J 7 bases, with 21 bases left between them. The CDR3 length is 15 residues. CDR3 DNA: TGTGCCAGCAGCGCCTTAGATACAGTCCACCGTGGCTACACCTTC. It yields the protein CASSALDTVHRGYTF.

This clonotype was seen many times. This sequence joins TRBV12-3 or TRBV12-4 and TRBJ2-3, with D perhaps TRBD1 (6 bases). The CDR3 runs to 15 residues. V was trimmed by 6 bases and J by 0 bases, leaving 13 bases between them. The CDR3 DNA reads as TGTGCCAGCAGACCCGACAGGCGCAGCACAGATACGCAGTATTTT. Translation gives CASRPDRRSTDTQYF.

V and J are TRBV28 and TRBJ2-3; either TRBD1 or TRBD2 may fit D (5 bases each). The CDR3 loop spans 15 amino acids. The V end lost 6 bases, the J end lost 7 bases, and 20 bases lay between the germline ends. CDR1 is MDHEN, CDR2 SYDVKM, per germline. Here the CDR3 reads CASSDRDVGSNTQYF. The CDR3 DNA is TGTGCCAGCAGCGACCGGGACGTAGGATCGAATACGCAGTATTTT.

The chain uses TRBV5-6 and TRBJ2-5; 7 positions match TRBD1. This CDR3 is built from 16 residues. Looked up from germline, CDR1 is SGHDT and CDR2 is YYEEEE. J lost 5 bases, V lost 2 bases, and 12 bases had no gene match. CDR3 sequence: CASSFVTGTAKETQYF. The CDR3 bases are TGTGCCAGCAGCTTCGTGACCGGGACAGCGAAGGAGACCCAGTACTTC.

The V call is TRBV5-1, the J call TRBJ1-1, with D possibly TRBD1 on 5 matching bases. Germline values: CDR1 SGHRS, CDR2 YFSETQ. Trimming left V 0 bases short and J 1 base short, with 13 bases between. CDR3 size: 16 residues. Here the CDR3 reads CASSLAFTGQNTEAFF. DNA for the CDR3: TGCGCCAGCAGCTTGGCCTTCACAGGCCAGAACACTGAAGCTTTCTTT.

V usage is TRBV15 and J usage is TRBJ2-5; D gene uncertain. V lost 1 base and J 0 bases, leaving 9 bases between the germline ends. Germline V gene lookup returns CDR1 LNHNV and CDR2 YYDKDF (reference sequence). The CDR3 loop spans 15 amino acids. CDR3 sequence (DNA): TGTGCCACCAGCAGAGCGGAACCGTACCAAGAGACCCAGTACTTC. Translating it yields CATSRAEPYQETQYF.

This clonotype came up a few times. The J gene is TRBJ2-1, the V gene TRBV28; TRBD2 aligns across 8 bases. This CDR3 comprises 15 residues. Germline V gene lookup returns CDR1 MDHEN and CDR2 SYDVKM. The ends lost 6 bases at V and 6 bases at J; junction bases unmatched: 10. Here the CDR3 reads CASSRPGLGTNEQFF. In nucleotides, the CDR3 is TGTGCCAGCAGCCGGCCGGGACTAGGTACCAATGAGCAGTTCTTC.

This chain joins TRBV6-6 and TRBJ2-3, with a weak D call TRBD1 (5 bases). Trimming shortened V by 6 bases and J by 6 bases, and 10 bases separated the two germline ends. This CDR3 region has 12 residues. Looked up from germline, CDR1 is MNHNY and CDR2 is SVGAGI (reference sequence). Here the CDR3 reads CASRPKGDTQYF. CDR3 in DNA: TGTGCCAGCAGACCAAAGGGGGATACGCAGTATTTT.

This clonotype was detected only a few times. This chain joins TRBV21-1 and TRBJ2-5; the DNA was not compared with TRBD2, the D call given in the table. TRBV21-1 is recorded as a pseudogene. The CDR3 has 20 amino acids. CDR3 region: CASIETTINGLAGTGETQYF. The CDR3 DNA is TGTGCCAGCATCGAGACCACCATAAACGGACTAGCGGGAACGGGAGAGACCCAGTACTTC.

The chain links TRBV6-2 or TRBV6-3 to TRBJ1-1, with D maybe TRBD1 (5 bases). The CDR3 is 16 residues long. The V gene's germline CDR1 is MNHEY and CDR2 SVGEGT. The ends were cut back, 5 bases at V and 1 base at J, with 17 bases in the middle. DNA of the CDR3: TGTGCCAGCAGTAAGCATACGGGACGGAGGAACACTGAAGCTTTCTTT. This translates into CASSKHTGRRNTEAFF.

This sequence joins TRBV5-6 and TRBJ2-7; D unresolved. Trimming cost V 4 bases and J 5 bases, with 13 bases left between them. CDR3 length: 13 residues. Germline V gene lookup returns CDR1 SGHDT and CDR2 YYEEEE. CDR3: CASSQLGIDEQYF. The CDR3 DNA reads TGTGCCAGCAGCCAACTGGGGATCGACGAGCAGTACTTC.

This clonotype was recorded a few times. The chain combines TRBV5-1 with TRBJ1-1; D may be TRBD1 (6 bases). Germline CDR1 is SGHRS and CDR2 is YFSETQ. Trimming cost V 4 bases and J 5 bases, with 15 bases left between them. The CDR3 has 14 residues. CDR3 sequence (DNA): TGCGCCAGCAGCCCCCGGACAGCCCCTACTGAAGCTTTCTTT. This encodes CASSPRTAPTEAFF.

CDR3 region: CASSLDSSGRETQYF. The CDR3 bases are TGCGCCAGCAGCCTGGACTCTAGCGGGAGAGAGACCCAGTACTTC. The rearrangement uses TRBV5-1 and TRBJ2-5; 10 positions agree with TRBD2. This CDR3 is 15 amino acids long. Per germline, CDR1 SGHRS and CDR2 YFSETQ. V shed 4 bases, J shed 4 bases, and the junction held 7 bases outside the gene matches.

This clonotype was recorded a few times. The rearrangement links TRBV9 to TRBJ2-3; TRBD1 agrees at 7 bases. The V gene end was trimmed by 1 base and the J gene end by 2 bases; junction bases not matched to a gene: 16. The germline V gene encodes CDR1 SGDLS and CDR2 YYNGEE. The CDR3 is 19 residues long. CDR3 sequence: CASSVRGLGLEVNTDTQYF. The CDR3 DNA reads TGTGCCAGCAGCGTAAGGGGGCTAGGATTGGAGGTTAACACAGATACGCAGTATTTT.

This clonotype was detected a few times. The chain has TRBV10-3 and TRBJ1-2; maybe TRBD1 (5 bases). Germline V gene lookup returns CDR1 ENHRY and CDR2 SYGVKD. V shed 2 bases and J shed 5 bases, with 18 bases lying between them. The CDR3 sequence is 16 residues long. The CDR3 DNA reads TGTGCCATCAGTGAGCAAGGGGACCCCTCGCCGTATGGCTACACCTTC. This codes for CAISEQGDPSPYGYTF.